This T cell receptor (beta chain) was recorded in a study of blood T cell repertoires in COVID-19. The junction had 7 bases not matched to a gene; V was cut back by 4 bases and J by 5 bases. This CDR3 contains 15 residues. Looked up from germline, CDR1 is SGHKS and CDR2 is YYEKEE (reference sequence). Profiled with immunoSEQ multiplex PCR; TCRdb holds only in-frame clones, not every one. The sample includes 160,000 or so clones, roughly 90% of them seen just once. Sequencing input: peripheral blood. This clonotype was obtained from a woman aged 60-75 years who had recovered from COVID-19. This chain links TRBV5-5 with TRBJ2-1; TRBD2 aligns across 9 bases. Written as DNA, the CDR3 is TGTGCCAGCAGCCCTAGACTAGCGGCTAACAATGAGCAGTTCTTC. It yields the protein CASSPRLAANNEQFF.